The next 25 T cell receptor beta chains were all read from a single sample in a study of CD8+ T cells in alopecia areata. cDNA serving as the sequencing template came from extracted, reverse transcribed RNA. The table came from immunoSEQ multiplex PCR; TCRdb's copy has only in-frame clones and leaves some out. The data show over 100,000 clones, approximately 49% seen once. This material consisted of CD8+ T cells sorted from blood, taken at week 0. All receptors come from a human donor with alopecia areata.

V is TRBV29-1 and J is TRBJ2-7; 12 bases align to TRBD1. Germline CDR1 reads SQVTM; CDR2 reads ANQGSEA. The length of the CDR3 is 14 residues. The ends lost 6 bases at V and 6 bases at J; junction bases unmatched: 9. In DNA, the CDR3 is TGCAGCGTACGGACCCGGGACAGGGGGCGCGAGCAGTACTTC. This sequence encodes CSVRTRDRGREQYF.

This chain uses TRBV5-1 with TRBJ2-7; no clear D gene. The V gene's germline CDR1 is SGHRS and CDR2 YFSETQ. Trimming removed 0 bases at V and 0 bases at J, with 13 bases between. This CDR3 contains 16 residues. The CDR3 sequence: CASSLELAASSYEQYF. DNA of the CDR3: TGCGCCAGCAGCTTGGAACTGGCTGCTAGCTCCTACGAGCAGTACTTC.

The chain is built from TRBV7-9 and TRBJ2-7; 10 bases fit TRBD2. Trimming removed 5 bases from V and 3 bases from J; junction bases left unmatched: 10. The CDR3 spans 16 residues. Germline values: CDR1 SEHNR, CDR2 FQNEAQ (reference sequence). CDR3 DNA: TGTGCCAGCAGCCGACGCACTAGCGGGGATTACTACGAGCAGTACTTC. Its protein is CASSRRTSGDYYEQYF. Filled out from reference TRBV7-9 and TRBJ2-7, the complete variable domain reads DTGVSQNPRHKITKRGQNVTFRCDPISEHNRLYWYRQTLGQGPEFLTYFQNEAQLEKSRLLSDRFSAERPKGSFSTLEIQRTEQGDSAMYLCASSRRTSGDYYEQYFGPGTRLTVT.

This chain joins TRBV7-8 and TRBJ2-7; D is possibly TRBD1 or TRBD2 (5 bases each). The CDR3 contains 15 residues. Per germline, CDR1 SGHVS and CDR2 FQNEAQ. V was clipped by 5 bases and J by 5 bases, with 19 bases between them. Here the CDR3 reads CASSPLRGTGNEQYF. Written as DNA, the CDR3 is TGTGCCAGCAGCCCCCTGAGGGGCACCGGGAACGAGCAGTACTTC.

V is TRBV15 and J is TRBJ2-2; 10 nucleotides agree with TRBD1. The CDR3 loop spans 15 amino acids. CDR1 is LNHNV, CDR2 YYDKDF, per germline (reference sequence). V shed 5 bases, J shed 4 bases, and the junction held 4 bases outside the gene matches. The CDR3 reads CATSVGTGVTGELFF. Written as DNA, the CDR3 is TGTGCCACCAGCGTCGGGACAGGGGTCACCGGGGAGCTGTTTTTT.

This chain connects TRBV2 to TRBJ2-1; 10 positions match TRBD2. Trimming cost V 5 bases and J 1 base; bases outside gene matches: 5. The length of the CDR3 is 16 residues. Germline V CDR1 and CDR2: SNHLY, FYNNEI. CDR3 sequence (DNA): TGTGCCAGCAGTAGAAGCGGGGGGGTTTCCTACAATGAGCAGTTCTTC. Translation: CASSRSGGVSYNEQFF.

This chain connects TRBV2 to TRBJ1-1; 7 nucleotides agree with TRBD1. The V gene's germline CDR1 is SNHLY and CDR2 FYNNEI. The trim removed 3 bases at V and 1 base at J, leaving 8 bases unmatched. There are 16 residues in the CDR3. The CDR3 DNA follows: TGTGCCAGCAGTGATCCTATTGACAGGGCGAACACTGAAGCTTTCTTT. Residues: CASSDPIDRANTEAFF.

The sample holds a few counts of this clone. V is TRBV2 and J is TRBJ2-5; TRBD1 might be the D (5 bases). From germline, CDR1 is SNHLY and CDR2 FYNNEI. V was trimmed by 6 bases and J by 4 bases, leaving 21 bases between them. The CDR3 extends over 16 amino acids. The CDR3 here is CASRDSTLGAPETQYF. The CDR3, as DNA: TGTGCCAGCAGAGACTCGACTCTTGGGGCCCCAGAGACCCAGTACTTC.

In its sample, this clone was seen once. The CDR3 DNA sequence: TGTGCCAGCAGCTTAGCCTCGGGCGTGGCGACACAAGAGACCCAGTACTTC. Its translation is CASSLASGVATQETQYF. V usage is TRBV13 and J usage is TRBJ2-5; D call uncertain. Germline CDR1 PRHDT, CDR2 FYEKMQ (reference sequence). Between the trimmed V and J ends, which lost 1 base and 2 bases, there was a span of 17 bases. CDR3 length: 17 amino acids.

This clone was recorded a few times. J is TRBJ2-3 and V is TRBV13; D is uncertain. The germline V and J ends were trimmed by 5 bases and 7 bases, with 10 bases remaining between them. Germline CDR1 and CDR2: PRHDT and FYEKMQ (reference sequence). This CDR3 has 12 amino acids. CDR3 residues: CASSDLSYTQYF. CDR3 bases: TGTGCCAGCAGCGATCTTTCGTATACGCAGTATTTT.

The J gene is TRBJ1-5, the V gene TRBV27; 8 bases match TRBD1. J lost 5 bases, V lost 7 bases, and 7 bases had no gene match. This CDR3 contains 14 residues. Per germline, CDR1 MNHEY and CDR2 SMNVEV (reference sequence). The CDR3 DNA is TGTGCCAGCATCGAGGACAGGGTCGATCAGCCCCAGCATTTT. This gives the protein CASIEDRVDQPQHF.

This clone occurred a few times. This rearrangement joins TRBV29-1 to TRBJ1-2, with D hard to call. The CDR3 loop spans 11 amino acids. V was pared by 5 bases and J by 8 bases, with 12 bases between. Germline lookup yields CDR1 SQVTM and CDR2 ANQGSEA. This CDR3 reads CSVRRPLGYTF. For the CDR3, the DNA is TGCAGCGTTCGGAGGCCTCTAGGCTACACCTTC.

This clone has a handful of counts. The rearrangement joins TRBV10-3 to TRBJ2-7; D uncertain. V lost 2 bases and J 5 bases, leaving 7 bases between the germline ends. Germline V gene data show CDR1 as ENHRY and CDR2 as SYGVKD. CDR3 length: 12 residues. This chain's CDR3 is CAISENGDEQYF. The CDR3 nucleotides read TGTGCCATCAGTGAGAATGGGGACGAGCAGTACTTC.

The rearrangement uses TRBV7-8 and TRBJ2-3, with 9 bases matching TRBD1. The CDR3 sequence is 15 residues long. Germline-derived CDR1 and CDR2 are SGHVS and FQNEAQ. V lost 1 base to trimming and J lost 6 bases; unmatched junction nucleotides: 5. CDR3 nucleotides: TGTGCCAGCAGCTTAGGGACAGGGGAAGGGGATACGCAGTATTTT. Translation gives CASSLGTGEGDTQYF.

This clone has just a few counts. The rearrangement joins TRBV7-9 to TRBJ2-1; a possible D gene is TRBD1 (6 bases). The germline CDR1 and CDR2 sequences are SEHNR and FQNEAQ (reference sequence). Trimming stripped 5 bases from V and 1 base from J, with 15 bases between. CDR3 length: 16 amino acids. The CDR3 here is CASSTTGTPSYNEQFF. The CDR3 bases are TGTGCCAGCAGCACGACCGGGACACCGTCCTACAATGAGCAGTTCTTC.

This clone was seen a handful of times. The genes are TRBV6-6 and TRBJ2-3, with D maybe TRBD2 (5 bases). The CDR3 totals 15 residues. V shed 4 bases and J shed 5 bases, with 16 bases lying between them. Germline CDR1 MNHNY, CDR2 SVGAGI (reference sequence). In DNA form, the CDR3 reads TGTGCCAGCAGTTTGATGGGAGCCGGCGAAGATACGCAGTATTTT. Protein: CASSLMGAGEDTQYF.

CDR3 residues: CASSVCCVGTYEQYF. The DNA for the CDR3 is TGCGCCAGCAGTGTTTGTTGTGTTGGGACCTACGAGCAGTACTTC. The chain carries TRBV5-1 and TRBJ2-7, with unresolved D. Trimming cost V 5 bases and J 2 bases, with 17 bases left between them. CDR3 size: 15 residues. Germline V gene sequence: CDR1 SGHRS, CDR2 YFSETQ.

The rearrangement links TRBV30 to TRBJ2-7; tentative D call: TRBD1 (6 bases). The CDR3 covers 14 residues. Looked up from germline, CDR1 is GTSNPN and CDR2 is SVGIG (reference sequence). Trimming stripped 1 base from V and 0 bases from J, with 10 bases between. The CDR3 region is CAWSGDTSSYEQYF. The CDR3 region has the DNA TGTGCCTGGAGTGGGGACACGTCCTCCTACGAGCAGTACTTC.

The chain uses TRBV15 and TRBJ1-2, with 9 bases that match TRBD1. Germline values: CDR1 LNHNV, CDR2 YYDKDF (reference sequence). The V segment lost 0 bases and the J segment 6 bases; nucleotides outside the gene matches: 8. The CDR3 has 16 residues. This chain's CDR3 is CATSRDRARTGDGYTF. The CDR3, as DNA: TGTGCCACCAGCAGAGATCGGGCCCGGACAGGGGATGGCTACACCTTC.

The V call is TRBV29-1, the J call TRBJ1-4, with D possibly TRBD1 on 5 matching bases. The germline V gene encodes CDR1 SQVTM and CDR2 ANQGSEA. This CDR3 region has 15 residues. V was trimmed by 0 bases and J by 3 bases, leaving 11 bases between them. CDR3 loop: CSVEDEGTPNEKLFF. The CDR3 coding sequence is TGCAGCGTTGAAGACGAAGGGACCCCTAATGAAAAACTGTTTTTT.

In its sample, this clone was seen a few times. The J gene is TRBJ1-5, the V gene TRBV5-1, with 10 bases aligning to TRBD1. The length of the CDR3 is 15 residues. Losses at the gene ends were 3 bases for V and 7 bases for J; bases not matched to a gene: 7. Germline CDR1 SGHRS, CDR2 YFSETQ. CDR3 residues: CASSSGQGVGQPQHF. The CDR3 nucleotides are TGCGCCAGCAGCTCTGGACAGGGGGTAGGACAGCCCCAGCATTTT.

The J gene is TRBJ2-5, the V gene TRBV10-3; 9 positions agree with TRBD2. V was clipped by 10 bases and J by 4 bases; unmatched bases: 7. This CDR3 region has 13 residues. Germline V gene sequence: CDR1 ENHRY, CDR2 SYGVKD. The CDR3 sequence: CATVAGDGETQYF. CDR3 sequence (DNA): TGTGCCACCGTAGCGGGGGATGGAGAGACCCAGTACTTC.

This clone occurred a few times. The gene calls are TRBV30 and TRBJ2-1; 9 bases map to TRBD2. Per the germline V gene, CDR1 is GTSNPN and CDR2 is SVGIG (reference sequence). The length of the CDR3 is 17 residues. With V trimmed by 1 base and J by 6 bases, 13 bases remained unmatched. DNA for the CDR3: TGTGCCTGGAGTGACCGGACGGGGCGGGGGGGCCTCAATGAGCAGTTCTTC. The encoded protein is CAWSDRTGRGGLNEQFF.

The chain links TRBV18 to TRBJ2-7; D not resolved. This CDR3 comprises 11 residues. The germline V gene encodes CDR1 KGHSH and CDR2 LQKENI. V was pared by 3 bases and J by 4 bases, with 4 bases between. CDR3 in DNA: TGTGCCAGCTCACCTGGTTACGAGCAGTACTTC. Protein sequence: CASSPGYEQYF.

The table lists this clone with a few counts. The chain recombines TRBV5-1 with TRBJ2-7, with D possibly called TRBD1 or TRBD2 (5 bases each). Trimming left V 4 bases short and J 6 bases short, with 11 bases between. This CDR3 is 12 amino acids long. Germline CDR1 reads SGHRS; CDR2 reads YFSETQ. CDR3 nucleotide sequence: TGCGCCAGCAGCCGAATGGGGGTCGAGCAGTACTTC. It translates to CASSRMGVEQYF.